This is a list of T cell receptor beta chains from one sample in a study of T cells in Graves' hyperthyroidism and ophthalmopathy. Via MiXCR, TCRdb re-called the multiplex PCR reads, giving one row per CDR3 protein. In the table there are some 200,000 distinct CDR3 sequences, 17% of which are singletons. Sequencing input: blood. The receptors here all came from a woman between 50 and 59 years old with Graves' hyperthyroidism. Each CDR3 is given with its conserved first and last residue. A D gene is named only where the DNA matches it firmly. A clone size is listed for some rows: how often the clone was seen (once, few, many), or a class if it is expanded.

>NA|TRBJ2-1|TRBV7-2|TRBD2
CASSFRTSGRAGVAEEQFF
TGTGCCAGCAGCTTCCGGACTAGCGGGAGGGCCGGGGTTGCGGAAGAGCAGTTCTTC
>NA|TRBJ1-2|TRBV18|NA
CASSPSDSRGYTF
TGTGCCAGCTCACCATCGGACAGCAGGGGCTACACCTTC
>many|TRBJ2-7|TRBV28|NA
CATVGDSYEQYF
TGTGCCACGGTAGGAGACTCCTACGAGCAGTACTTC
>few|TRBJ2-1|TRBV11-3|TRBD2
CASSIRGTSGSAAYNEQFF
TGTGCCAGCAGCATACGAGGGACTAGCGGGAGTGCGGCCTACAATGAGCAGTTCTTC
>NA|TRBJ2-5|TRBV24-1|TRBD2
CATSHGRIEETQYF
TGTGCCACCAGTCACGGGAGGATCGAGGAGACCCAGTACTTC
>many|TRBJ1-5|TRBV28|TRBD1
CASSLWGQGNQPQHF
TGTGCCAGCAGTTTATGGGGACAGGGCAATCAGCCCCAGCATTTT
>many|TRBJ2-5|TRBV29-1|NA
CSVAVTGGQETQYF
TGCAGCGTTGCAGTAACTGGCGGCCAAGAGACCCAGTACTTC
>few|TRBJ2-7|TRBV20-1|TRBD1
CSAPKQGSSYEQYF
TGCAGTGCTCCGAAACAGGGGAGCTCCTACGAGCAGTACTTC
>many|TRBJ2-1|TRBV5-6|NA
CASSRTDRAKGGYYGDYNEQFF
TGTGCCAGCAGCCGAACCGACAGGGCCAAGGGAGGGTACTACGGGGACTACAATGAGCAGTTCTTC
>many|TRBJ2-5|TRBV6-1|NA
CASSVQKETQYF
TGTGCCAGCAGTGTCCAGAAAGAGACCCAGTACTTC
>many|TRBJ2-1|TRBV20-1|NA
CSASLNTITEQFF
TGCAGTGCTAGCCTTAATACAATTACTGAGCAGTTCTTC
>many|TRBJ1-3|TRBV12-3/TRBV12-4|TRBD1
CASSPFGGQGSGNTIYF
TGTGCCAGCAGTCCCTTCGGCGGACAGGGCTCTGGAAACACCATATATTTT
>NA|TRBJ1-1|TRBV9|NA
CASSVGGGANTEAFF
TGTGCCAGCAGCGTAGGGGGTGGAGCGAACACTGAAGCTTTCTTT
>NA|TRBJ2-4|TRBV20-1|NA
CSAGTEFKNIQYF
TGCAGTGCTGGCACCGAGTTTAAAAACATTCAGTACTTC
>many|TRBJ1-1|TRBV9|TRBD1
CASSIGTAQMNTEAFF
TGTGCCAGCAGCATCGGGACAGCCCAAATGAACACTGAAGCTTTCTTT
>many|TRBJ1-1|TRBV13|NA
CASSPRGVSGNTEAFF
TGTGCCAGCAGCCCAAGGGGAGTGTCCGGAAACACTGAAGCTTTCTTT
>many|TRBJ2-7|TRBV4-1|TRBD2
CASSQPGRENWYEQYF
TGCGCCAGCAGCCAACCCGGGCGGGAGAACTGGTACGAGCAGTACTTC
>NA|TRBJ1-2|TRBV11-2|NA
CAISFGLNYGYTF
TGTGCCATCAGCTTCGGTCTCAACTATGGCTACACCTTC
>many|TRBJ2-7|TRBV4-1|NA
CASSQDPLGAQTYEQYF
TGCGCCAGCAGCCAAGATCCTCTCGGGGCACAAACCTACGAGCAGTACTTC
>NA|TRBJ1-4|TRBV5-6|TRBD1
CASSLAGTGVEKLFF
TGTGCCAGCAGCTTGGCCGGGACAGGGGTTGAAAAACTGTTTTTT
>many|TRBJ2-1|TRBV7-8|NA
CASSSISFSNEQFF
TGTGCCAGCAGCTCGATCAGCTTCTCCAATGAGCAGTTCTTC
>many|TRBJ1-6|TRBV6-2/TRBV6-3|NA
CASSYVGRASPLHF
TGTGCCAGCAGTTACGTCGGCAGAGCTTCACCCCTCCACTTT
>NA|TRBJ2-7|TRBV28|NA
CASKRGYEQYF
TGTGCCAGCAAGAGAGGGTACGAGCAGTACTTC
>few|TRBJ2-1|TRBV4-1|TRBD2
CASSQPTSGSNNEQFF
TGCGCCAGCAGCCAACCAACTAGCGGGAGTAACAATGAGCAGTTCTTC
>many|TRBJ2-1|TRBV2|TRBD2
CASSPGTSGSGEQFF
TGTGCCAGCAGCCCCGGGACTAGCGGGAGTGGTGAGCAGTTCTTC
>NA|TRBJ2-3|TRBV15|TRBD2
CATSAGETDTQYF
TGTGCCACCTCAGCGGGAGAGACAGATACGCAGTATTTT
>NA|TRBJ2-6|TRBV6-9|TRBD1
CASSYRDRGVSGANVLTF
TGTGCCAGCAGTTATAGGGACAGGGGTGTCTCTGGGGCCAACGTCCTGACTTTC
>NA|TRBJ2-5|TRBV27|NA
CASRGEIIQETQYF
TGTGCCAGCAGGGGGGAGATCATTCAAGAGACCCAGTACTTC
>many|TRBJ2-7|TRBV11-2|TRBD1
CASSIRTGTGNEQYF
TGTGCCAGCAGCATTAGAACCGGGACAGGGAACGAGCAGTACTTC
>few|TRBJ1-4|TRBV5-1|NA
CASSLVRQEIPATNEKLFF
TGCGCCAGCAGCTTGGTGAGACAGGAGATTCCCGCAACTAATGAAAAACTGTTTTTT
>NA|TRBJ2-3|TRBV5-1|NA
CASKTTGWVSSTDTQYF
TGCGCCAGCAAAACAACAGGCTGGGTCTCTAGCACAGATACGCAGTATTTT
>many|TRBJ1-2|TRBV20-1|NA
CSARDSVNYGYTF
TGCAGTGCTAGAGATTCCGTTAACTATGGCTACACCTTC
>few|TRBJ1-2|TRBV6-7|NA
CASSDSNVYGYTF
TGTGCCAGCAGTGACTCGAATGTCTATGGCTACACCTTC
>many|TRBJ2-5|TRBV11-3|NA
CASSLGDRGSRTSVETQYF
TGTGCCAGCAGCTTAGGCGACAGGGGAAGCCGGACTAGCGTTGAGACCCAGTACTTC
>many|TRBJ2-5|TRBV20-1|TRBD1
CSANRDRVGETQYF
TGCAGTGCTAACAGGGACAGGGTAGGAGAGACCCAGTACTTC
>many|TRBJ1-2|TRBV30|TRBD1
CAWSNRDSAYGYTF
TGTGCCTGGAGTAACCGGGACAGCGCCTATGGCTACACCTTC
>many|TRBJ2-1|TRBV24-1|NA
CATSDPGRYNEQFF
TGTGCCACCAGTGACCCCGGACGGTATAATGAGCAGTTCTTC
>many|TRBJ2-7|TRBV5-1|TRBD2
CASSLAEREGLEQYF
TGCGCCAGCAGCTTGGCCGAGCGGGAGGGCCTTGAGCAGTACTTC
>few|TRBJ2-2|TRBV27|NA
CASSLHKRGNTGELFF
TGTGCCAGCAGTCTCCACAAACGGGGAAACACCGGGGAGCTGTTTTTT
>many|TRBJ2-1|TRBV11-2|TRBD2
CASRITLAGVSYNEQFF
TGTGCCAGCAGGATAACGTTAGCGGGAGTTTCCTACAATGAGCAGTTCTTC
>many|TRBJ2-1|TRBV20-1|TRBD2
CSARGVGLAGLSSYNEQFF
TGCAGTGCTAGAGGAGTCGGACTAGCGGGTTTAAGCTCCTACAATGAGCAGTTCTTC
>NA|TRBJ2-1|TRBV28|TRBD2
CASSDSGRSPYNEQFF
TGTGCCAGCAGCGACAGCGGGAGGAGTCCCTACAATGAGCAGTTCTTC
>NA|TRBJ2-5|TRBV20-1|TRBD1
CSASRQGETQYF
TGCAGTGCTAGCAGACAGGGTGAGACCCAGTACTTC
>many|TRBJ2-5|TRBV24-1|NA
CATSGLGMGNRETQYF
TGTGCCACCAGTGGTTTAGGTATGGGGAACCGGGAGACCCAGTACTTC